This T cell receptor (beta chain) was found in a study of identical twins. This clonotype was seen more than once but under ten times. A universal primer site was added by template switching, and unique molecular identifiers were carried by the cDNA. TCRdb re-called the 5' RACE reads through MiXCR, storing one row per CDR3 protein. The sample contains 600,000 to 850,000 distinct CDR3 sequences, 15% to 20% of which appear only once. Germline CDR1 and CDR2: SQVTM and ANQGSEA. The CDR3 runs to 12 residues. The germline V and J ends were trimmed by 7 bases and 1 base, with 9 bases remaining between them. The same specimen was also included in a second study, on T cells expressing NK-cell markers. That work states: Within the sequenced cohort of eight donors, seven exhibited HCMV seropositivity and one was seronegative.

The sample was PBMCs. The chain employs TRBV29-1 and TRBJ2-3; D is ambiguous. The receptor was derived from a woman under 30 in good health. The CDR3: CSETAGTDTQYF. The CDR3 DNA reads TGCAGCGAAACGGCAGGCACAGATACGCAGTATTTT.